The clone carrying this T cell receptor beta chain was counted at least ten times. The data were taken from a study of T cells in Graves' hyperthyroidism and ophthalmopathy. TCR beta CDR3 sequences were amplified from RNA transcripts. HTBI primers were employed in a first-round RT-PCR of the TCR CDR3. Each CDR3 protein gets one entry after TCRdb re-called the multiplex PCR reads with MiXCR. The sample includes around 97,000 distinct CDR3 sequences, less than 55% of them seen just once. The diagnoses drew upon clinical symptoms, serum thyroxine and TRAb, thyroid ultrasound and orbital computed tomography. The TCR sequence derives from a man aged 40-55 years with Graves' hyperthyroidism. Material: blood.

Written as DNA, the CDR3 is TGCAGTGCTAGCGCCCCTAGCGGAGGCTACGAGCAGTACTTC. This gives the protein CSASAPSGGYEQYF. V gene TRBV20-1 combines with J gene TRBJ2-7, with 7 bases that match TRBD2. This CDR3 is built from 14 residues. CDR1 DFQATT and CDR2 SNEGSKA come from the germline V gene (reference sequence). With V trimmed by 3 bases and J by 3 bases, 8 bases remained unmatched.